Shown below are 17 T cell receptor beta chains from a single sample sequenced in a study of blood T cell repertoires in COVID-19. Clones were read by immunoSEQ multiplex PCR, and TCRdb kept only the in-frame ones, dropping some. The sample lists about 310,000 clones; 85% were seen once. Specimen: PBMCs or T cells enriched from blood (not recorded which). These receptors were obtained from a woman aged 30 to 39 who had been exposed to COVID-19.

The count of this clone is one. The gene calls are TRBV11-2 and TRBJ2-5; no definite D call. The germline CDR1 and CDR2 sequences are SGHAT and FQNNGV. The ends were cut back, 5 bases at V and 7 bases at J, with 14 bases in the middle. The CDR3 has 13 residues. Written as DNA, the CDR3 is TGTGCCAGCAGCACCGACCTGAGAGGGACCCAGTACTTC. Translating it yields CASSTDLRGTQYF.

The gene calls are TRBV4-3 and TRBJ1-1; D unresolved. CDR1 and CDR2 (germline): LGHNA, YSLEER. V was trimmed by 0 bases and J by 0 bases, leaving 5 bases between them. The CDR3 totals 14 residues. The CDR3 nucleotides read TGCGCCAGCAGCCAAGAGGCCTTGAACACTGAAGCTTTCTTT. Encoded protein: CASSQEALNTEAFF.

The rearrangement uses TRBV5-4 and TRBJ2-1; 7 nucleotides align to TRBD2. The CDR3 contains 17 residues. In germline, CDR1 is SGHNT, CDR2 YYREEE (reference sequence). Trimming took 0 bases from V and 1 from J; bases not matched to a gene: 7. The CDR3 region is CASSLAASGLSYNEQFF. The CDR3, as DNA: TGTGCCAGCAGCTTGGCCGCTAGCGGCCTTTCCTACAATGAGCAGTTCTTC.

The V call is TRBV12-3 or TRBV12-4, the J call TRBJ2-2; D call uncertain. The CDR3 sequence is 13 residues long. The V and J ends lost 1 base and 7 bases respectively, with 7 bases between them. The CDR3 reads CASSLDRVGELFF. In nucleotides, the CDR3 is TGTGCCAGCAGTTTAGACCGGGTCGGGGAGCTGTTTTTT.

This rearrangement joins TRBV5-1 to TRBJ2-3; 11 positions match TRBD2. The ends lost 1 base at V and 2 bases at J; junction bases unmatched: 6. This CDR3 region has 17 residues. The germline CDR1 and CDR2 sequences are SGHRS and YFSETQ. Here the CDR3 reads CASSLYTSGSVTDTQYF. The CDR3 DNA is TGCGCCAGCAGCTTGTATACTAGCGGGAGCGTCACAGATACGCAGTATTTT.

CDR3 in amino acids: CASSLGPGQGAEEQYF. CDR3 coding DNA: TGCGCCAGCAGCTTGGGCCCGGGACAGGGGGCTGAGGAGCAGTACTTC. The chain joins TRBV5-1 to TRBJ2-7, with 12 nucleotides matching TRBD1. V lost 0 bases to trimming and J lost 7 bases; unmatched junction nucleotides: 8. The CDR3 totals 16 residues. The germline CDR1 and CDR2 sequences are SGHRS and YFSETQ.

CDR3 nucleotides: TGTGCCAGCAGCTTATCAGGACTACGAGAAAATGAGCAGTTCTTC. Translating it yields CASSLSGLRENEQFF. The chain combines TRBV7-2 with TRBJ2-1; possible D gene TRBD2, 6 bases. V shed 2 bases and J shed 7 bases, with 15 bases lying between them. The germline V gene encodes CDR1 SGHTA and CDR2 FQGNSA. The CDR3 loop spans 15 amino acids.

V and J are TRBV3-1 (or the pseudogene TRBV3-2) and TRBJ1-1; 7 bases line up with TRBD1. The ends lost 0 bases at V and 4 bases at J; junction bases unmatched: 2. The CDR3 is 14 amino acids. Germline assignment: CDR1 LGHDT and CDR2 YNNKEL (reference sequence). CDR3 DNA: TGTGCCAGCAGCCAAGACCGACAGGGCACTGAAGCTTTCTTT. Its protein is CASSQDRQGTEAFF.

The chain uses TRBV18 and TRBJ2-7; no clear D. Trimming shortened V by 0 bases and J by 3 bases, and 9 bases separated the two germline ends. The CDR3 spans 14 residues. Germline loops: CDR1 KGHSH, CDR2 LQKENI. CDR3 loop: CASSPPSTSYEQYF. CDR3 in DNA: TGTGCCAGCTCACCACCGTCAACCAGCTACGAGCAGTACTTC.

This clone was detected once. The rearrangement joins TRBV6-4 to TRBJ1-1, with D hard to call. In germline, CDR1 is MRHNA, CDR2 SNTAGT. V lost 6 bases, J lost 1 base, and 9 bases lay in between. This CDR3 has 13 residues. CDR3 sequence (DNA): TGTGCCAGCAGGAGGGCGCAGAACACTGAAGCTTTCTTT. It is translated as CASRRAQNTEAFF.

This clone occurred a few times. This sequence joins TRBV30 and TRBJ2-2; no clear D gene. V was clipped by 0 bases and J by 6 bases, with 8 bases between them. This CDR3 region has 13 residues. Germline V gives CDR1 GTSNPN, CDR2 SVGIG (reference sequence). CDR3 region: CAWSVLYSGELFF. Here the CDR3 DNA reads TGTGCCTGGAGTGTGCTTTACTCCGGGGAGCTGTTTTTT.

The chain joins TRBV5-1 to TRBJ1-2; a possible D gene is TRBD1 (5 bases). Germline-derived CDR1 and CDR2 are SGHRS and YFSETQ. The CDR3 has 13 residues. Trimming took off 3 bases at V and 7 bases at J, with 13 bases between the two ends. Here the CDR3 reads CASSSQGERGYTF. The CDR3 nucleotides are TGCGCCAGCAGCTCCCAGGGCGAGCGTGGCTACACCTTC.

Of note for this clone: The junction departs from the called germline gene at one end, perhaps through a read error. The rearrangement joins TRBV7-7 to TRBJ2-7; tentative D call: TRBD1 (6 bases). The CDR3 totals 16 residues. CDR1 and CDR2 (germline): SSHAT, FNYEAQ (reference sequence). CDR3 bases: TGTGCTAGCAGCTTCGAGTGCCACAGGGAAACTCGGGAGCAGTACTTC. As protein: CASSFECHRETREQYF.

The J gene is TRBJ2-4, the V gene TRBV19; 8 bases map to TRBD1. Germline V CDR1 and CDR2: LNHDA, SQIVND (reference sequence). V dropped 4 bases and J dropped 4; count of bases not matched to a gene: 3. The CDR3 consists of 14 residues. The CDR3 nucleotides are TGTGCCAGTAGTAGCGGACAGGGTAAAAACATTCAGTACTTC. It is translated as CASSSGQGKNIQYF.

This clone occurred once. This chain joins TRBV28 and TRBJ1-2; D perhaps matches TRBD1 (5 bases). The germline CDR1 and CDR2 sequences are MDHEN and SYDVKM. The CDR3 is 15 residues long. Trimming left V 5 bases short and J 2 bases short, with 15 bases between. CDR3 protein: CASSAPGRGNYGYTF. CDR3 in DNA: TGTGCCAGCAGTGCGCCGGGACGGGGGAACTATGGCTACACCTTC.

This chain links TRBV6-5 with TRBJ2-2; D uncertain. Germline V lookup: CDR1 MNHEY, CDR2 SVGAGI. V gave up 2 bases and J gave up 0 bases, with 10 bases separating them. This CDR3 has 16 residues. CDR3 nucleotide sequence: TGTGCCAGCAGTTACACGGCAGGAACGAACACCGGGGAGCTGTTTTTT. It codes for CASSYTAGTNTGELFF.

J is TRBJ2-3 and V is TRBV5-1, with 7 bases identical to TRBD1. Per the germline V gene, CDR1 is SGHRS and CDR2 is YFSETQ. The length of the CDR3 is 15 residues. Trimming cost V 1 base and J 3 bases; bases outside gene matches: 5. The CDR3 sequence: CASSLLSDRTDTQYF. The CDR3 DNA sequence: TGCGCCAGCAGCTTGCTTTCGGACAGGACAGATACGCAGTATTTT. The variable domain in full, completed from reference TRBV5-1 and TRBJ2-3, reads KAGVTQTPRYLIKTRGQQVTLSCSPISGHRSVSWYQQTPGQGLQFLFEYFSETQRNKGNFPGRFSGRQFSNSRSEMNVSTLELGDSALYLCASSLLSDRTDTQYFGPGTRLTVL.